This T cell receptor beta chain is drawn from a study of blood T cell repertoires in COVID-19. Study-wide background: Sources were T cells, B-cell-depleted T cells, or PBMCs; the material itself was cDNA or gDNA.

V lost 10 bases to trimming and J lost 5 bases, with 17 bases between them. The length of the CDR3 is 13 residues. Germline CDR1 reads SNHLY; CDR2 reads FYNNEI. Original data processing: Nucleated cell number was recorded as an estimate derived from reference gene primer amplification. Data came from immunoSEQ multiplex PCR; TCRdb stores just in-frame clones and leaves some out. For V, J and clone size, that table is used; D and trimming come from the DNA. This table holds about 400,000 clones, more than 85% found once. Sequencing was done on a sample of peripheral blood. The receptor's source is a woman aged 30 to 39 with acute or convalescent COVID-19. The chain recombines TRBV2 with TRBJ1-2, with D unresolved. CDR3 nucleotide sequence: TGTGCCACCCTGGAACAGTCGGGGTATGGCTACACCTTC. Translated, it gives CATLEQSGYGYTF.